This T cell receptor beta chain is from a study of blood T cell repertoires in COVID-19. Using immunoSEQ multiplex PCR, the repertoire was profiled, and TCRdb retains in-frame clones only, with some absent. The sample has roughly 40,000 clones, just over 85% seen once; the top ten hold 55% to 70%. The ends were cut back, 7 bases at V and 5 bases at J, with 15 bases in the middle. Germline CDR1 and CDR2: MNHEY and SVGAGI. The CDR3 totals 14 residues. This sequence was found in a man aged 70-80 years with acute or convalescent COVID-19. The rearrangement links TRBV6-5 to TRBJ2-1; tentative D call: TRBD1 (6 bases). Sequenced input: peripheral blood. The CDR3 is CASTRTGQNNEQFF. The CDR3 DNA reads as TGTGCCAGCACCCGAACAGGGCAAAACAATGAGCAGTTCTTC.